The clone carrying this T cell receptor beta chain was counted between two and nine times. This sample is part of a study of blood T cells in healthy people across ages. The germline V and J ends were trimmed by 6 bases and 6 bases, with 12 bases remaining between them. This CDR3 contains 13 residues. Using a J-beta primer mix together with a sample-barcoded 5' primer, a second PCR was run for roughly 7 to 12 cycles. Using its own MiXCR run on the 5' RACE reads, TCRdb lists one record per CDR3 protein. The data show around 800,000 distinct CDR3 sequences, 25% to 30% seen once. These data were also filed under a second study, of T cells of mothers and their children.

The clonotype comes from a boy between 10 and 17 years old in good health. Sequencing input: blood. This chain joins TRBV12-3 or TRBV12-4 and TRBJ2-4, with a weak D call TRBD2 (6 bases). CDR3 residues: CASRPGDGNIQYF. CDR3 bases: TGTGCCAGCAGACCGGGGGATGGAAACATTCAGTACTTC.